This T cell receptor (beta chain) emerged from a study of T-cell memory formation after mild COVID-19. Study information: TCR clusters showed largely donor specificity. Study outcomes and limitations: Second-wave clones with a day 37 peak had unconfirmed SARS-CoV-2 specificity. Some responding clones appeared in pre-infection memory, suggesting cross-reactive memory joined. Later expanders leaned toward CD4+, whereas clones contracting from day 15 to 85 were balanced CD4/CD8.

With 4 bases clipped from V and 8 bases from J, the junction kept 12 bases outside the gene matches. CDR3 size: 17 residues. Germline CDR1 is SGHRS and CDR2 is YFSETQ. This clonotype has a handful of counts. Antigen: not known. Each CDR3 protein gets one entry after TCRdb re-called the 5' RACE reads with MiXCR. The sample yields more than 300,000 distinct CDR3 sequences, roughly 20% seen once. This chain uses TRBV5-1 with TRBJ2-1, with 13 positions matching TRBD2. The sequenced sample consisted of PBMCs or a T cell subset sorted from them (not recorded which). The sequence derives from a young man who had mild COVID-19 (a few samples of this study predate the infection). Cell type and time point are not known. CDR3 in amino acids: CASSPPLLAGGLDEQFF. CDR3 DNA sequence: TGCGCCAGCAGCCCCCCCCTACTAGCGGGGGGGCTGGATGAGCAGTTCTTC.